Each of the 9 T cell receptor beta chains below was sequenced from the same sample in a study of cytomegalovirus exposure and HLA in healthy donors. A multiplex PCR was run with 60 Vbeta primers and 13 Jbeta primers. TCRdb keeps only in-frame clones here, not all; method: immunoSEQ multiplex PCR. The table lists 150,000 to 200,000 clones, approximately 80% of them singletons. What was sequenced was PBMCs. These TCRs come from a man aged 18 to 30 in good health and CMV-seropositive.

V usage is TRBV29-1 and J usage is TRBJ1-4; D is unresolved. Germline V gene lookup returns CDR1 SQVTM and CDR2 ANQGSEA. With 4 bases removed from V and 7 bases from J, the gap between germline ends came to 16 bases. The CDR3 covers 14 residues. The CDR3 region is CSVASGPRGEKLFF. The CDR3 nucleotides are TGCAGCGTTGCCTCAGGTCCCCGGGGTGAAAAACTGTTTTTT.

V gene TRBV6-5 combines with J gene TRBJ2-6; weak D call: TRBD2 (6 bases). Germline CDR1 reads MNHEY; CDR2 reads SVGAGI. V lost 2 bases and J lost 0, with 8 bases in between. The CDR3 has 16 amino acids. The CDR3 DNA follows: TGTGCCAGCAGTTACGGAGGGCCCTCTGGGGCCAACGTCCTGACTTTC. This codes for CASSYGGPSGANVLTF.

The chain uses TRBV4-1 and TRBJ1-2, with D tentatively TRBD1 (6 bases). Per the germline V gene, CDR1 is MGHRA and CDR2 is YSYEKL. This CDR3 is 16 amino acids long. V was trimmed by 1 base and J by 4 bases, leaving 16 bases between them. The CDR3 DNA reads TGCGCCAGCAGCCAAGTCTCCTCGGACAGTATCTATGGCTACACCTTC. Translation gives CASSQVSSDSIYGYTF.

This clone was recorded once. Lacking the conserved final phenylalanine or tryptophan, this CDR3 likely reflects a read error. V is TRBV19 and J is TRBJ1-6; TRBD1 matches at 8 bases. Looked up from germline, CDR1 is LNHDA and CDR2 is SQIVND (reference sequence). V trimming: 5 bases; J trimming: 13 bases; junction bases outside the gene matches: 10. The CDR3 extends over 14 amino acids. The CDR3: CASSVGQGKFPLHL. DNA of the CDR3: TGTGCCAGTAGTGTCGGACAGGGCAAGTTCCCCCTCCACCTT.

The chain has TRBV27 and TRBJ2-1; D possibly corresponds to TRBD2 (6 bases). Per germline, CDR1 MNHEY and CDR2 SMNVEV (reference sequence). Between the trimmed V and J ends, which lost 6 bases and 0 bases, there was a span of 15 bases. The length of the CDR3 is 16 residues. The CDR3 DNA is TGTGCCAGCAGCCATCGGGGGTCAAGCTCCTACAATGAGCAGTTCTTC. Translating gives CASSHRGSSSYNEQFF.

On this clone: The final CDR3 position lacks the conserved phenylalanine or tryptophan, pointing to a likely read error. The CDR3 sequence: CASSRTGNSPLHL. For the CDR3, the DNA is TGTGCCAGCAGCCGGACAGGAAATTCACCCCTCCACCTT. This chain connects TRBV2 to TRBJ1-6; 7 bases are shared with TRBD1. V shed 6 bases and J 7 bases; nucleotides not matched to a gene: 3. The CDR3 spans 13 residues. Germline CDR1 SNHLY, CDR2 FYNNEI.

In DNA, the CDR3 is TGTGCCAGCAGCTTAAGCCAGGGAAGTGGCTACACCTTC. It yields the protein CASSLSQGSGYTF. V usage is TRBV7-9 and J usage is TRBJ1-2; weak D call: TRBD1 (5 bases). Germline CDR1 SEHNR, CDR2 FQNEAQ (reference sequence). The germline V and J ends were trimmed by 2 bases and 7 bases, with 11 bases remaining between them. The CDR3 sequence is 13 residues long.

V is TRBV7-8 and J is TRBJ2-2; D ambiguous. This CDR3 contains 15 residues. Trimming pared 2 bases from V and 1 base from J, leaving 8 bases between. Germline values: CDR1 SGHVS, CDR2 FQNEAQ. The CDR3: CASSLPARNTGELFF. CDR3 sequence (DNA): TGTGCCAGCAGCTTACCAGCGCGGAACACCGGGGAGCTGTTTTTT. Full variable domain (rest looked up from reference TRBV7-8 and TRBJ2-2): GAGVSQSPRYKVAKRGQDVALRCDPISGHVSLFWYQQALGQGPEFLTYFQNEAQLDKSGLPSDRFFAERPEGSVSTLKIQRTQQEDSAVYLCASSLPARNTGELFFGEGSRLTVL.

The chain recombines TRBV7-6 with TRBJ2-3, with TRBD2 identical over 10 bases. The trim removed 1 base at V and 6 bases at J, leaving 10 bases unmatched. The CDR3 covers 17 residues. Germline V gives CDR1 SGHVS, CDR2 FNYEAQ. The CDR3: CASSLGAASGRMDTQYF. The CDR3 nucleotides read TGTGCCAGCAGCTTAGGTGCGGCTAGCGGGAGAATGGATACGCAGTATTTT.